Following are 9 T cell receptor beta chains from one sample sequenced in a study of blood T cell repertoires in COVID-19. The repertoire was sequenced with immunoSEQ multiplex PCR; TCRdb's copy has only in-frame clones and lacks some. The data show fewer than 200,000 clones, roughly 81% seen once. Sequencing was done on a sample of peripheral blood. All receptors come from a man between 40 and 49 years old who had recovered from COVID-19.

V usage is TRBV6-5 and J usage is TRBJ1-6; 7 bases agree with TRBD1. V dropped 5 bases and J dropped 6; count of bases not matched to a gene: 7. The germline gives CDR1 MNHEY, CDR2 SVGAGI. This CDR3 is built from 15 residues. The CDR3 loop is CASSQTGSGNSPLHF. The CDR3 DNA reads TGTGCCAGCAGTCAGACAGGGAGCGGTAATTCACCCCTCCACTTT.

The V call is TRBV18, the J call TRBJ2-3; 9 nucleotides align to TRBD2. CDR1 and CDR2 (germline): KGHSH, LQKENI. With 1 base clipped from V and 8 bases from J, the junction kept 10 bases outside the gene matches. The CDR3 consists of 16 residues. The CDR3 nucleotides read TGTGCCAGCTCACCACAGACTAGCGGAGCCTCGGGTACGCAGTATTTT. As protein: CASSPQTSGASGTQYF.

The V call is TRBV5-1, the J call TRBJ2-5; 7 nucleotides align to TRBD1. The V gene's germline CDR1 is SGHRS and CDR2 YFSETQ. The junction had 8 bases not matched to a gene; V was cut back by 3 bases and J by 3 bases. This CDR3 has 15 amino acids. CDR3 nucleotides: TGCGCCAGCAGCTCCTCGGGACAGCCGGAAGAGACCCAGTACTTC. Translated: CASSSSGQPEETQYF.

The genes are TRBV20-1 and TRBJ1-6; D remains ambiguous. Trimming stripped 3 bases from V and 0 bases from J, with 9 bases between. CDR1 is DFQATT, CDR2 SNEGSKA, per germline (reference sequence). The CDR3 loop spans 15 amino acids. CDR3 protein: CSASTESSYNSPLHF. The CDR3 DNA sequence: TGCAGTGCTAGTACAGAGAGCTCCTATAATTCACCCCTCCACTTT.

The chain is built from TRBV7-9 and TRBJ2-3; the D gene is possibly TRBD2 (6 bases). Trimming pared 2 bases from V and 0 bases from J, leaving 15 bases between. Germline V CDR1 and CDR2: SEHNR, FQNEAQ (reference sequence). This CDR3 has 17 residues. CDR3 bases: TGTGCCAGCAGCTTAAGTTACTCAGGGACTAGCACAGATACGCAGTATTTT. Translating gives CASSLSYSGTSTDTQYF.

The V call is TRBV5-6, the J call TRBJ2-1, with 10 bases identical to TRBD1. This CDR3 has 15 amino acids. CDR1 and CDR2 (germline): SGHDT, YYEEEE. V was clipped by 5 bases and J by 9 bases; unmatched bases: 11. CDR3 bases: TGTGCCAGCAGTTTTTACGACAGGGGGCTTGGTGAGCAGTTCTTC. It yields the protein CASSFYDRGLGEQFF.

CDR3 loop: CASKEGGNNEQFF. In nucleotides, the CDR3 is TGTGCCAGCAAGGAGGGCGGAAACAATGAGCAGTTCTTC. The chain carries TRBV27 and TRBJ2-1; perhaps TRBD2 as D (6 bases). Trimming left V 7 bases short and J 5 bases short, with 12 bases between. This CDR3 has 13 amino acids. CDR1 is MNHEY and CDR2 is SMNVEV in the germline V gene (reference sequence).

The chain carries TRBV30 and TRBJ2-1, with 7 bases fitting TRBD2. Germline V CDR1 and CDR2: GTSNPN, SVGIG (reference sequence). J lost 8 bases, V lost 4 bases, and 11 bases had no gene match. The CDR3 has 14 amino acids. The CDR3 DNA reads TGTGCCTGGAACGCGCTGGGGGGGGTCGATGAGCAGTTCTTC. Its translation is CAWNALGGVDEQFF.

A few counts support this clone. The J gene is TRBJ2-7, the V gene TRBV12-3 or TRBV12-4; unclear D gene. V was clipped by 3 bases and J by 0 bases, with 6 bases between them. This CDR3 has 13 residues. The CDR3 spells CASSFLSSYEQYF. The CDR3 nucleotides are TGTGCCAGCAGTTTTCTGAGCTCCTACGAGCAGTACTTC.